Listed below are T cell receptor beta chains from one sample, sequenced in a study of T-cell memory formation after mild COVID-19. One entry per CDR3 protein, called by TCRdb with MiXCR from the 5' RACE reads. The table lists 250,000 to 350,000 distinct CDR3 sequences, 19% of them singletons. Sequencing input: PBMCs or a T cell subset sorted from them (not recorded which). The receptor source for this set is a man aged 18 to 29 who had mild COVID-19 (a few samples of this study predate the infection). Cell type and time point are not known. CDR3s include the opening cysteine and the closing phenylalanine or tryptophan. A D gene is named only where the DNA matches it firmly. Clone size is not always given. Where it is, it says once, few, many or a class for expanded clones.

clone_size cdr3_length j_call d_call v_call cdr3_nt cdr3_aa
once 16 TRBJ1-1 NA TRBV19 TGTGCCAGTAGTATAGTGTTCTGGACGGGGAACACTGAAGCTTTCTTT CASSIVFWTGNTEAFF
NA 16 TRBJ1-1 NA TRBV5-1 TGCGCCAGCAGCTTCACCTCTCATTACGGGGACACTGAAGCTTTCTTT CASSFTSHYGDTEAFF
few 13 TRBJ1-5 NA TRBV12-3/TRBV12-4 TGTGCCAGCAGCCCGATGACCAATCAGCCCCAGCATTTT CASSPMTNQPQHF
NA 16 TRBJ1-1 TRBD1 TRBV18 TGTGCCAGCTCCCGGGGACAGTTGGAGTTGAACACTGAAGCTTTCTTT CASSRGQLELNTEAFF
few 15 TRBJ2-3 NA TRBV14 TGTGCCAGCAGCCAGACTTTCCCCGAGGAAGATACGCAGTATTTT CASSQTFPEEDTQYF
few 18 TRBJ1-1 TRBD1 TRBV5-5 TGTGCCAGCAGCTTGGATGAAGGACAGGGGGCGGGGAACACTGAAGCTTTCTTT CASSLDEGQGAGNTEAFF
NA 14 TRBJ1-4 NA TRBV4-1 TGCGCCAGCAGCTACGACTCTTTTACTGAAAAACTGTTTTTT CASSYDSFTEKLFF
few 14 TRBJ1-6 NA TRBV6-1 TGTGCCAGCAGTGAATCGAGGAGGGATTCACCCCTCCACTTT CASSESRRDSPLHF
NA 14 TRBJ2-3 NA TRBV20-1 TGCAGTGCTAGAGGTGGACTACAGGCAGATACGCAGTATTTT CSARGGLQADTQYF
NA 12 TRBJ2-1 NA TRBV6-2/TRBV6-3 TGTGCCAGCAGTACCGCGGGCAATGAGCAGTTCTTC CASSTAGNEQFF
NA 17 TRBJ1-6 TRBD1 TRBV5-1 TGCGCCAGCAGCCCGGCGGGGACAGGGAACCCGGATTCACCCCTCCACTTT CASSPAGTGNPDSPLHF
NA 11 TRBJ1-4 NA TRBV30 TGTGCCTGGTTGGCGGGCTTGGAACTGTTTTTT CAWLAGLELFF
many 13 TRBJ1-1 TRBD1 TRBV12-3/TRBV12-4 TGTGCCAGCAGTACGACAGGGGCTCTTGAAGCTTTCTTT CASSTTGALEAFF
NA 12 TRBJ2-1 NA TRBV5-5 TGTGCCAGCAGCTTGTGGGGTTCAGGGCAGTTCTTC CASSLWGSGQFF
NA 15 TRBJ2-5 TRBD2 TRBV5-8 TGTGCCAGCAACTTCGGGACTAGCGGGGACGAGACCCAGTACTTC CASNFGTSGDETQYF
few 11 TRBJ2-7 NA TRBV12-3/TRBV12-4 TGTGCCAGCAGTCCGAACTACGAGCAGTACTTC CASSPNYEQYF
few 13 TRBJ2-5 NA TRBV6-5 TGTGCCAGCAGTTTGGTATTAGGTGGGACCCAGTACTTC CASSLVLGGTQYF
NA 15 TRBJ2-1 NA TRBV29-1 TGCAGCGTTGAGTTAGGGGGTCGCGCCTACAATGAGCAGTTCTTC CSVELGGRAYNEQFF
few 13 TRBJ1-1 TRBD1 TRBV29-1 TGCAGCGTTGAGAGAGACAGGGCCCGGGAAGCTTTCTTT CSVERDRAREAFF
few 17 TRBJ2-1 TRBD2 TRBV12-3/TRBV12-4 TGTGCCAGCAGTATCCGGGAGGTGCGATTGGTGGGCGATGAGCAGTTCTTC CASSIREVRLVGDEQFF
NA 15 TRBJ2-1 TRBD1 TRBV11-2 TGTGCCAGCAGCTTAATCATTCAGGGGGACAATGAGCAGTTCTTC CASSLIIQGDNEQFF
NA 19 TRBJ2-1 TRBD2 TRBV7-9 TGTGCCAGCAGCCCCGGCCTAGCGGGAATGTTCGGGTTGAACAATGAGCAGTTCTTC CASSPGLAGMFGLNNEQFF
NA 15 TRBJ2-7 NA TRBV7-2 TGTGCCAGCAGCTTAGTCGGAACCCCAAGAAGAGAGCAGTACTTC CASSLVGTPRREQYF
NA 14 TRBJ1-4 TRBD1 TRBV27 TGTGCCAGCGGGCCCTACAGGGGGAATGAAAAACTGTTTTTT CASGPYRGNEKLFF
NA 14 TRBJ1-1 NA TRBV7-3 TGTGCCAGCAGCTTAATCGTGATGAACACTGAAGCTTTCTTT CASSLIVMNTEAFF
NA 19 TRBJ2-2 NA TRBV4-1 TGCGCCAGCAGCCAAGAAGAGGGCTACTTAGCGGCTAACACCGGGGAGCTGTTTTTT CASSQEEGYLAANTGELFF
NA 10 TRBJ2-5 NA TRBV20-1 TGCAGTGATAGGCTTGAGACCCAGTACTTC CSDRLETQYF
NA 15 TRBJ2-2 TRBD1 TRBV6-2/TRBV6-3 TGTGCCAGCGGAAAGGGGGACAGTGATACCGGGGAGCTGTTTTTT CASGKGDSDTGELFF
once 14 TRBJ2-5 NA TRBV6-5 TGTGCCAGCAGTTACGCGGCCGGCCAAGAGACCCAGTACTTC CASSYAAGQETQYF
NA 13 TRBJ1-1 NA TRBV6-5 TGTGCCAGCAGAAAGGGGGTGACCACTGAAGCTTTCTTT CASRKGVTTEAFF
few 15 TRBJ1-1 NA TRBV5-4 TGTGCCAGCAGCCCCGGGGGGACCCTGAACACTGAAGCTTTCTTT CASSPGGTLNTEAFF
NA 14 TRBJ2-7 NA TRBV4-3 TGCGCCAGCAGCCAAGGGGTTTGGCGCGGCGAGCAGTACTTC CASSQGVWRGEQYF
NA 18 TRBJ2-6 NA TRBV6-2/TRBV6-3 TGTGCCAGCAGTGCGGAGGGACGGATGAGCTCTGGGGCCAACGTCCTGACTTTC CASSAEGRMSSGANVLTF
NA 14 TRBJ1-1 NA TRBV29-1 TGCAGCGACACCCTGACAGGAGCCAACACTGAAGCTTTCTTT CSDTLTGANTEAFF
few 14 TRBJ2-5 NA TRBV5-6 TGTGCCAGCAGCGGACTGACTAGTCTAGAGACCCAGTACTTC CASSGLTSLETQYF